Reported below is one TCR beta chain. The antigen remains undetermined. These data belong to a study of shared clonotypes between healthy human individuals. Study-wide results and caveats: About 5.2% was the fraction of naive CD4 clonotypes found shared across a few donors.

Positively selected for CCR7, the CD45RO-negative cells used as naive CD8 cells excluded terminally differentiated effector memory CD45RA+ cells. Germline V gene data show CDR1 as ENHRY and CDR2 as SYGVKD. CDR3 size: 13 residues. The V end lost 3 bases, the J end lost 3 bases, and 8 bases lay between the germline ends. Genomic DNA of every subset was divided equally among multiple immunoSEQ plates. Only in-frame clones appear in the TCRdb table, and some are missing; sequencing was by immunoSEQ multiplex PCR. There are about 2 million clones in the sample; about 95% occur only once, and 1.2% lies in the top ten.

The sequencing sample was made of naive CD8+ T cells sorted from blood. The chain links TRBV10-3 to TRBJ1-2; D unresolved. This receptor was obtained from a man aged 18 to 29 in good health. CDR3 loop: CAISDGTYYGYTF. CDR3 coding DNA: TGTGCCATCAGTGACGGAACCTACTATGGCTACACCTTC.